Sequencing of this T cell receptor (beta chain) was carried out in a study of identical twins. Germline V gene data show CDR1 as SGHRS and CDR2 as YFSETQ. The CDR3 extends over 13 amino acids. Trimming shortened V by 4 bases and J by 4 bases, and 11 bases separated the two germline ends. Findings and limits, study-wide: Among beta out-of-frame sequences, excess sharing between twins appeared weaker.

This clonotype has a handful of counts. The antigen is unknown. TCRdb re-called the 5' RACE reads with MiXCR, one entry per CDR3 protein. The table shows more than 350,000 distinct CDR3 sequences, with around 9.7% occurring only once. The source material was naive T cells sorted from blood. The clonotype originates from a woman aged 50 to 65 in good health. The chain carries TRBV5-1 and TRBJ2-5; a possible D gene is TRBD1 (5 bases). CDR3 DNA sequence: TGCGCCAGCAGCGCTACAGGTTTAGAGACCCAGTACTTC. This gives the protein CASSATGLETQYF.